What follows describes a single TCR beta chain. What it recognizes is unknown. V lost 5 bases, J lost 3 bases, and 10 bases lay in between. The V gene's germline CDR1 is SNHLY and CDR2 FYNNEI. The CDR3 totals 13 residues. These data are taken from a study of T cell responses to AZD1222 COVID-19 vaccine. Study-level findings and limits: Spike-specific TCR breadth and depth rose after two AZD1222 doses.

Sequencing was performed with immunoSEQ multiplex PCR; in TCRdb, only in-frame clones are kept and a portion is missing. Seen here are 120,000 or so clones, over 70% observed once, and the top ten hold around 5.8%. The sequence derives from an adult in good health. The sequenced sample was peripheral blood, obtained on day 0 of AZD1222 vaccination. The V gene is TRBV2, the J gene TRBJ1-1; tentative D call: TRBD1 (6 bases). The CDR3 DNA sequence: TGTGCCAGCAGTAACGCAGGGGACACTGAAGCTTTCTTT. Residues: CASSNAGDTEAFF.